Detailed here is one T cell receptor (beta chain). Sequencing used immunoSEQ multiplex PCR; TCRdb keeps in-frame clones, though not all of them. The sample shows approximately 98,000 clones, 70% to 85% of them seen only once. The data belong to a study of blood T cell repertoires in COVID-19. In the study overall: COVID-19 samples collected from the United States, Italy and Spain covered acute and convalescent phases.

CDR1 LGHDT and CDR2 YNNKEL come from the germline V gene (reference sequence). The CDR3 loop spans 18 amino acids. J lost 3 bases, V lost 7 bases, and 11 bases had no gene match. The clonotype originates from a woman in her thirties or forties with acute or convalescent COVID-19. J is TRBJ2-6 and V is TRBV3-1 (or the pseudogene TRBV3-2); 11 bases are shared with TRBD2. Material for sequencing was peripheral blood. In DNA, the CDR3 is TGTGCCAGCACGCTTATAGCGGGGGGGCCGAATGGGGCCAACGTCCTGACTTTC. Amino acids: CASTLIAGGPNGANVLTF.